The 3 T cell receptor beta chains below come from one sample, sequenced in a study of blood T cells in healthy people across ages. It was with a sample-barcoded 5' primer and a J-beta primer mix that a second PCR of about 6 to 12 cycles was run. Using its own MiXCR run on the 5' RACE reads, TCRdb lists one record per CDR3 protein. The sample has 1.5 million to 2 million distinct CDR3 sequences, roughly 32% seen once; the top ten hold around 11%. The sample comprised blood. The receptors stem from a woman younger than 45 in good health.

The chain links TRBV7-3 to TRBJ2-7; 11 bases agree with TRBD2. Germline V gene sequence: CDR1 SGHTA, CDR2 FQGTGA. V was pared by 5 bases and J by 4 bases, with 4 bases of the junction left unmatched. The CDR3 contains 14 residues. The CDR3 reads CASSPSSGRYEQYF. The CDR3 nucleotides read TGTGCCAGCAGCCCATCTAGCGGGAGGTACGAGCAGTACTTC.

The CDR3 nucleotides read TGTGCCAGCAGCCCGGGAGGGAAATACGAGCAGTACTTC. Translating it yields CASSPGGKYEQYF. This chain links TRBV7-8 with TRBJ2-5, with 8 bases that match TRBD2. Judging by the DNA end, TRBJ2-7 fits better; the J call may be wrong. The germline CDR1 and CDR2 sequences are SGHVS and FQNEAQ. The CDR3 totals 13 residues.

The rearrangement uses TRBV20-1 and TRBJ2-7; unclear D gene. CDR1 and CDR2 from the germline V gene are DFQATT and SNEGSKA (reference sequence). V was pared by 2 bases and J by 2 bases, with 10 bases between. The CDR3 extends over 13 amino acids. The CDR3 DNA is TGCAGTGCTAGAATGAGGTTAACCTACGAGCAGTACTTC. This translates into CSARMRLTYEQYF.